The 27 T cell receptor beta chains below come from one sample, sequenced in a study of T cells in women clearing cervical HPV infection (dated by TCRdb to about 2018). The method behind the library was the immunoSEQ multiplex PCR assay. This immuneACCESS table, as held by TCRdb, lists in-frame sequences with V and J called but not all clones. Of the missing ones, under half trace to an unresolved V gene in checked studies; the others have no known cause. The table of this sample itemizes 25,000 to 35,000 clones. The biggest ten clones account for 3.5% to 5% of the sample. The sample consisted of blood buffy coat. These receptors were collected from a woman aged 18-69 years with a cervical HPV16 infection that either progressed to CIN3+ or cleared (not recorded which).

As to this clone: The read stops 3 residues short of the end of the CDR3; the missing end is completed from the germline J gene. V gene TRBV4-1 combines with J gene TRBJ1-4; 7 positions match TRBD1. This CDR3 comprises 17 residues. CDR1 MGHRA and CDR2 YSYEKL come from the germline V gene. The ends lost 1 base at V and 6 bases at J; junction bases unmatched: 11. The sequenced CDR3 bases are TGCGCCAGCAGCCAAGTTAGAGGGGGCGCGAACTATGAAAAA. Translated, it gives CASSQVRGGANYEK. The whole CDR3 protein is CASSQVRGGANYEKLFF.

With regard to this clone: With the read ending 3 residues before the CDR3 end, the germline J gene is used to fill in that end. The rearrangement links TRBV5-4 to TRBJ2-2; possibly TRBD1 for D (5 bases). The CDR3 covers 16 residues. Germline V gives CDR1 SGHNT, CDR2 YYREEE (reference sequence). Trimming pared 0 bases from V and 0 bases from J, leaving 9 bases between. Incomplete CDR3 DNA: TGTGCCAGCAGCTTGGCCGCACAGGCGAACACCGGGGAG. The encoded protein is CASSLAAQANTGE. The full CDR3 is CASSLAAQANTGELFF.

Concerning this clone itself: One end of the junction varies from germline; a read error may be responsible. The read ends 3 residues shy of where the CDR3 ends; the end is completed using the germline J gene. The J gene is TRBJ2-6, the V gene TRBV4-2, with 12 bases identical to TRBD1. Germline CDR1 and CDR2: LGHNA and YNFKEQ. This CDR3 is 17 amino acids long. The DNA read from the CDR3 is TGCGCCAGCAGCCAAGGGACAGGGGGCGCTGGGGCCAACGTC. Its translation is CASSQGTGGAGANV. The full CDR3 is CASSQGTGGAGANVLTF.

Remarks on this clone: The read comes to an end 3 residues before the CDR3 does, leaving the germline J gene to fill in the end. The rearrangement uses TRBV19 and TRBJ1-6; perhaps TRBD1 as D (5 bases). Germline V gene lookup returns CDR1 LNHDA and CDR2 SQIVND (reference sequence). V was shortened by 8 bases and J by 6 bases, with 20 bases between the two germline ends. CDR3 length: 16 residues. The CDR3 DNA, read in part, is TGTGCCAGTCTGAGGGGAGCCAGGCAATCTAATTCACCC. This encodes CASLRGARQSNSP. The full CDR3 protein reads CASLRGARQSNSPLHF.

In regard to this clone: The read stops 3 residues short of the end of the CDR3; the missing end is completed from the germline J gene. The chain employs TRBV4-1 and TRBJ2-7; TRBD1 aligns across 10 bases. Germline-derived CDR1 and CDR2 are MGHRA and YSYEKL. J was trimmed by 2 bases and V by 3 bases; bases with no gene match: 4. The CDR3 totals 15 residues. The CDR3 DNA, read in part, is TGCGCCAGCAGCCAGGGGGGACAGGGGACCTACGAG. It yields the protein CASSQGGQGTYE. From start to end, the CDR3 is CASSQGGQGTYEQYF.

As to this clone: With the read ending 3 residues before the CDR3 end, the germline J gene is used to fill in that end. The J gene is TRBJ2-7, the V gene TRBV20-1; 7 bases fit TRBD1. The V segment lost 6 bases and the J segment 4 bases; nucleotides outside the gene matches: 15. This CDR3 is built from 15 residues. Germline V gives CDR1 DFQATT, CDR2 SNEGSKA (reference sequence). This chain's CDR3 is CSADPPDRASYEQYF. The covered CDR3 bases are TGCAGTGCAGATCCCCCCGACAGGGCCTCGTACGAG.

About this clone: Coverage ceases 3 residues before the CDR3 finishes, and the germline J gene fills in the end. This rearrangement joins TRBV5-1 to TRBJ2-2; D may be TRBD1 (5 bases). The CDR3 runs to 14 residues. Trimming stripped 0 bases from V and 6 bases from J, with 9 bases between. Germline-derived CDR1 and CDR2 are SGHRS and YFSETQ. This chain's CDR3 is CASSLGGSPGELFF. Partial CDR3 DNA: TGCGCCAGCAGCTTGGGGGGCTCCCCCGGGGAG.

Comments on this clone: The read falls 3 residues short of the CDR3 end, and the missing part is taken from the germline J gene. The rearrangement joins TRBV6-2 or TRBV6-3 to TRBJ2-7; D is uncertain. The CDR3 is 13 residues long. Trimming removed 4 bases from V and 3 bases from J, with 10 bases in between. The germline CDR1 and CDR2 sequences are MNHEY and SVGEGT. Here the CDR3 reads CASSLGSFYEQYF. The covered CDR3 bases are TGTGCCAGCAGTTTAGGGTCCTTCTACGAG.

Worth noting for this clone: The sequence runs out 3 residues before the end of the CDR3; the remainder is reconstructed from the germline J gene. The chain carries TRBV7-9 and TRBJ2-4; D is possibly TRBD1 (5 bases). The CDR3 is 15 amino acids. Germline V gene lookup returns CDR1 SEHNR and CDR2 FQNEAQ (reference sequence). The DNA read from the CDR3 is TGTGCCAGCAGCTCGCTCAATGCTCCCAGGGAAGGT. Its protein is CASSSLNAPREG. The whole CDR3 sequence reads CASSSLNAPREGQYF.

Note on this clone: Sequencing ends 3 residues short of the CDR3 end; the germline J gene provides the rest. The chain links TRBV18 to TRBJ1-1, with 7 bases lining up with TRBD1. Trimming took 6 bases from V and 4 from J; bases not matched to a gene: 11. The CDR3 sequence is 15 residues long. Germline V CDR1 and CDR2: KGHSH, LQKENI. The CDR3 reads CASSGTARSVTEAFF. The sequenced CDR3 bases are TGTGCCAGCTCTGGGACAGCCCGATCGGTCACTGAA.

Remarks on this clone: Read data end 3 residues before the CDR3 end; the end is taken from the germline J gene. The chain uses TRBV5-1 and TRBJ1-1, with 10 bases lining up with TRBD1. Germline V CDR1 and CDR2: SGHRS, YFSETQ. The CDR3 loop spans 15 amino acids. The junction had 11 bases not matched to a gene; V was cut back by 5 bases and J by 7 bases. CDR3 bases read: TGCGCCAGCAGATCTGGACAGGGGGGCACGGGTGAA. This gives the protein CASRSGQGGTGE. The complete CDR3 sequence is CASRSGQGGTGEAFF.

Concerning this clone: The DNA ends 3 residues before the CDR3 does, and the rest of the CDR3 is filled in from the germline J gene. The chain employs TRBV20-1 and TRBJ2-1, with D unresolved. The length of the CDR3 is 10 residues. V gave up 1 base and J gave up 7 bases, with 2 bases separating them. The V gene's germline CDR1 is DFQATT and CDR2 SNEGSKA (reference sequence). The chain's CDR3 is CSARANEQFF. The CDR3 DNA, read in part, is TGCAGTGCTAGAGCTAATGAG.

Comment on this clone: The observed sequence ends 3 residues before the CDR3 terminus, with the missing tail filled in from the germline J gene. J is TRBJ1-5 and V is TRBV6-2 or TRBV6-3, with D unresolved. Deletions cut 2 bases from V and 7 bases from J, with 12 bases between. The CDR3 consists of 14 residues. CDR1 and CDR2 (germline): MNHEY, SVGEGT. Here the CDR3 reads CASSYTHPQQPQHF. The sequenced CDR3 bases are TGTGCCAGCAGTTACACCCATCCACAGCAGCCC.

Concerning this clone: The read ends 3 residues before the CDR3 terminus; that terminus is restored from the germline J gene. The genes are TRBV28 and TRBJ1-3, with D possibly matching TRBD1 (5 bases). V was clipped by 5 bases and J by 4 bases, with 18 bases between them. CDR1 and CDR2 (germline): MDHEN, SYDVKM. The CDR3 runs to 16 residues. This CDR3 reads CASSPPGGAGGNTIYF. The part of the CDR3 DNA that was read is TGTGCCAGCAGTCCCCCCGGGGGAGCGGGGGGAAACACC. The full variable domain, rest sourced from reference TRBV28 and TRBJ1-3, is DVKVTQSSRYLVKRTGEKVFLECVQDMDHENMFWYRQDPGLGLRLIYFSYDVKMKEKGDIPEGYSVSREKKERFSLILESASTNQTSMYLCASSPPGGAGGNTIYFGEGSWLTVV.

Notes on this clone: The CDR3 is cut off 3 residues early in the read; its end comes from the germline J gene. The chain carries TRBV5-1 and TRBJ1-1, with a tentative D call TRBD1 (6 bases). The CDR3 is made up of 12 amino acids. Germline loops: CDR1 SGHRS, CDR2 YFSETQ. Incomplete CDR3 DNA: TGCGCCAGCAGCTTGGAGGGGGGGCAA. Amino acid sequence: CASSLEGGQ. The CDR3 reads in full as CASSLEGGQAFF. Together with reference TRBV5-1 and TRBJ1-1, the CDR3 gives the full variable domain: KAGVTQTPRYLIKTRGQQVTLSCSPISGHRSVSWYQQTPGQGLQFLFEYFSETQRNKGNFPGRFSGRQFSNSRSEMNVSTLELGDSALYLCASSLEGGQAFFGQGTRLTVV.

On this clone: The missing CDR3 end, 3 residues past where the read stops, is filled in from the germline J gene. The rearrangement uses TRBV5-1 and TRBJ2-1; 8 nucleotides match TRBD1. V trimming: 5 bases; J trimming: 8 bases; junction bases outside the gene matches: 6. CDR3 length: 13 residues. Germline V gives CDR1 SGHRS, CDR2 YFSETQ. CDR3 sequence: CASRTGAGYEQFF. The DNA read from the CDR3 is TGCGCCAGCAGGACAGGGGCAGGGTATGAG.

Worth noting for this clone: The sequenced fragment ends 3 residues before the CDR3 boundary, so the rest is inferred from the germline J gene. This chain joins TRBV20-1 and TRBJ2-7; no clear D gene. Per the germline V gene, CDR1 is DFQATT and CDR2 is SNEGSKA (reference sequence). V gave up 6 bases and J gave up 2 bases, with 8 bases separating them. This CDR3 region has 11 residues. The CDR3 region is CSAAGPYEQYF. CDR3 bases read: TGCAGTGCCGCTGGGCCCTACGAG.

Remarks on this clone: The CDR3 extends 3 residues past the end of the read, so its final part is completed from the germline J gene. The J gene is TRBJ1-1, the V gene TRBV6-1; TRBD1 aligns across 8 bases. The CDR3 is made up of 14 amino acids. CDR1 and CDR2 (germline): MNHNS, SASEGT. Losses at the gene ends were 4 bases for V and 3 bases for J; bases not matched to a gene: 4. The covered CDR3 bases are TGTGCCAGCAGTGCAGACAGGGGCTACACTGAA. It codes for CASSADRGYTE. The entire CDR3 sequence reads CASSADRGYTEAFF.

Concerning this clone: Sequencing ends 3 residues short of the CDR3 end; the germline J gene provides the rest. The rearrangement links TRBV18 to TRBJ1-2; 8 nucleotides line up with TRBD1. Germline-derived CDR1 and CDR2 are KGHSH and LQKENI. The CDR3 extends over 15 amino acids. CDR3 DNA, as far as it was read: TGTGCCAGCTCACCAATTAGTCAGGGGGCAAGGGAC. It translates to CASSPISQGARD. The complete CDR3 reads CASSPISQGARDYTF.

Points on this clone: The read falls 3 residues short of the CDR3 end, and the missing part is taken from the germline J gene. The rearrangement uses TRBV2 and TRBJ2-1, with D perhaps matching TRBD2 (5 bases). The CDR3 spans 11 residues. The germline V gene encodes CDR1 SNHLY and CDR2 FYNNEI. V was cut by 7 bases and J by 8 bases, with 9 bases left in between. The DNA read from the CDR3 is TGTGCCAGCAAGGCTAGCTATGAG. Amino acid sequence: CASKASYE. The full CDR3 protein reads CASKASYEQFF.

To note about this clone: The read ends 3 residues shy of where the CDR3 ends; the end is completed using the germline J gene. The chain joins TRBV27 to TRBJ2-5, with TRBD1 identical over 8 bases. The CDR3 totals 15 residues. J was trimmed by 4 bases and V by 6 bases; bases with no gene match: 10. Germline V gives CDR1 MNHEY, CDR2 SMNVEV (reference sequence). CDR3 DNA (partial): TGTGCCAGCAGGTGGACAGGGTTGGATGGAGAGACC. Translated, it gives CASRWTGLDGET. The entire CDR3 is CASRWTGLDGETQYF.

A remark on this clone: The read gets to within 3 residues of the CDR3 end, and the germline J gene fills in the rest. The chain joins TRBV4-2 to TRBJ2-4; D perhaps matches TRBD1 (6 bases). Germline V gene sequence: CDR1 LGHNA, CDR2 YNFKEQ. The CDR3 runs to 16 residues. Trimming took off 0 bases at V and 4 bases at J, with 13 bases between the two ends. This chain's CDR3 is CASSQEARTDKNIQYF. The CDR3 DNA, read in part, is TGTGCCAGCAGCCAAGAGGCCCGGACAGATAAAAACATT.

A word on this clone: The sequenced fragment ends 3 residues before the CDR3 boundary, so the rest is inferred from the germline J gene. The V call is TRBV30, the J call TRBJ1-1; 8 positions agree with TRBD1. CDR3 length: 14 residues. CDR1 GTSNPN and CDR2 SVGIG come from the germline V gene (reference sequence). This CDR3 reads CAWSAPGQVSRAFF. The part of the CDR3 DNA that was read is TGTGCCTGGAGTGCCCCGGGACAGGTTTCTCGA.

The CDR3 loop reads CASTRGGSDSPLHF. CDR3 bases read: TGTGCCAGCACCCGGGGAGGGTCTGATTCACCC. V gene TRBV7-6 combines with J gene TRBJ1-6, with D unclear. The sequence runs out 3 residues before the end of the CDR3; the remainder is reconstructed from the germline J gene. In germline, CDR1 is SGHVS, CDR2 FNYEAQ. V was shortened by 7 bases and J by 8 bases, with 15 bases between the two germline ends. CDR3 length: 14 amino acids.

As concerns this clone: Sequencing ends 3 residues short of the CDR3 end; the germline J gene provides the rest. The J gene is TRBJ2-3, the V gene TRBV6-1; 7 bases match TRBD2. The CDR3 runs 16 residues. After removal of 4 bases from V and 2 bases from J, the junction contained 9 bases not matched to a gene. Germline V gene lookup returns CDR1 MNHNS and CDR2 SASEGT. CDR3 region: CASSGHRTRLTDTQYF. The sequenced part of the CDR3 DNA is TGTGCCAGCAGTGGCCACCGGACTAGACTCACAGATACG.

Remarks on this clone: The read ends 3 residues before the CDR3 terminus; that terminus is restored from the germline J gene. J is TRBJ1-3 and V is TRBV6-1, with D perhaps matching TRBD1 (6 bases). This CDR3 has 18 residues. Germline V gives CDR1 MNHNS, CDR2 SASEGT. V was cut by 2 bases and J by 0 bases, with 17 bases left in between. The sequenced part of the CDR3 DNA is TGTGCCAGCAGTGAATTCCCCGCGGGACAAGTCTCTGGAAACACC. Protein: CASSEFPAGQVSGNT. The entire CDR3 protein is CASSEFPAGQVSGNTIYF.

A note on this clone: The read stops 3 residues short of the end of the CDR3; the missing end is completed from the germline J gene. J is TRBJ1-6 and V is TRBV16; 7 bases match TRBD1. Trimming cost V 4 bases and J 8 bases; bases outside gene matches: 11. The CDR3 totals 16 residues. Germline assignment: CDR1 KGHSY and CDR2 FQNENV. CDR3 bases read: TGTGCCAGCAGCCGAGGACAGGCCGGCGGGTATTCACCC. Its translation: CASSRGQAGGYSP. The full CDR3 protein reads CASSRGQAGGYSPLHF. The variable domain in full, with the rest retrieved from reference TRBV16 and TRBJ1-6, is GEEVAQTPKHLVRGEGQKAKLYCAPIKGHSYVFWYQQVLKNEFKFLISFQNENVFDETGMPKERFSAKCLPNSPCSLEIQATKLEDSAVYFCASSRGQAGGYSPLHFGNGTRLTVT.